Below, 14 T cell receptor beta chains from the same sample are listed, as sequenced in a study of blood T cell repertoires in COVID-19 (TCRdb year 2020). Library method: the immunoSEQ multiplex PCR assay. TCRdb limited this immuneACCESS table to in-frame rearrangements with V and J called. A share of clones is missing; checked studies link under half to unresolved V genes, and the rest is unexplained. The sample table holds around 170,000 clones, of which just under 80% were seen once. Approximately 15% of the sample is in the top ten clones. Sample: peripheral blood. Source of these receptors: a woman at least 80 years old with acute or convalescent COVID-19.

V and J are TRBV28 and TRBJ1-5; 10 nucleotides line up with TRBD1. The CDR3 runs to 15 residues. J gave up 4 bases and V 10 bases, and 10 bases lay outside the gene matches. Germline CDR1 is MDHEN and CDR2 is SYDVKM. CDR3 protein: CATQSGDRGNQPQHF. CDR3 DNA sequence: TGTGCCACCCAGAGCGGGGACAGGGGTAATCAGCCCCAGCATTTT.

This clone was recorded only once. The chain carries TRBV18 and TRBJ1-4; D is ambiguous. There are 18 residues in the CDR3. V lost 3 bases and J lost 0, with 17 bases in between. Germline loops: CDR1 KGHSH, CDR2 LQKENI. CDR3 DNA sequence: TGTGCCAGCTCACCTACCCCGGGGATCAGTACAACTAATGAAAAACTGTTTTTT. Its translation is CASSPTPGISTTNEKLFF.

The chain couples TRBV29-1 to TRBJ1-1; D uncertain. Trimming removed 3 bases from V and 5 bases from J, with 10 bases in between. Germline CDR1 reads SQVTM; CDR2 reads ANQGSEA. This CDR3 has 12 amino acids. CDR3 amino acids: CSVDARETEAFF. CDR3 sequence (DNA): TGCAGCGTTGATGCCCGGGAGACTGAAGCTTTCTTT.

This sequence joins TRBV5-1 and TRBJ2-5; TRBD2 matches 7 bases. This CDR3 is 15 amino acids long. Germline V gene lookup returns CDR1 SGHRS and CDR2 YFSETQ. The junction had 7 bases not matched to a gene; V was cut back by 0 bases and J by 5 bases. The CDR3 DNA reads as TGCGCCAGCAGCTTGGCCCTAGCGGACGGGGAGACCCAGTACTTC. It is translated as CASSLALADGETQYF.

The genes are TRBV19 and TRBJ2-1, with 10 nucleotides matching TRBD1. V dropped 5 bases and J dropped 10; count of bases not matched to a gene: 11. This CDR3 region has 15 residues. Germline CDR1 reads LNHDA; CDR2 reads SQIVND (reference sequence). The CDR3 DNA reads as TGTGCCAGTAGTCGGCGTCCCGGGACAGGGGCGGAGCAGTTCTTC. Its protein product is CASSRRPGTGAEQFF.

The chain recombines TRBV28 with TRBJ2-2; tentatively, D is TRBD1 (5 bases). V was shortened by 7 bases and J by 0 bases, with 12 bases between the two germline ends. CDR1 is MDHEN and CDR2 is SYDVKM in the germline V gene. The CDR3 spans 15 residues. In nucleotides, the CDR3 is TGTGCCAGCAATTTGACAGCTACGAACACCGGGGAGCTGTTTTTT. Translated: CASNLTATNTGELFF.

The chain employs TRBV19 and TRBJ1-1, with 10 bases that match TRBD1. Trimming removed 6 bases from V and 5 bases from J; junction bases left unmatched: 3. There are 13 residues in the CDR3. CDR1 is LNHDA, CDR2 SQIVND, per germline (reference sequence). The CDR3 is CASSDRGLTEAFF. CDR3 DNA sequence: TGTGCCAGTAGCGACAGGGGGCTGACTGAAGCTTTCTTT.

The chain links TRBV27 to TRBJ1-2; possibly TRBD1 for D (5 bases). The CDR3 is 12 amino acids. V was cut by 4 bases and J by 8 bases, with 11 bases left in between. Germline assignment: CDR1 MNHEY and CDR2 SMNVEV (reference sequence). The DNA for the CDR3 is TGTGCCAGCAGTTCCCAGGGCAGGGGCTACACCTTC. Its protein is CASSSQGRGYTF.

The chain is built from TRBV15 and TRBJ2-2, with D possibly TRBD1 on 5 matching bases. This CDR3 contains 18 residues. V lost 0 bases to trimming and J lost 2 bases, with 16 bases between them. Germline assignment: CDR1 LNHNV and CDR2 YYDKDF (reference sequence). For the CDR3, the DNA is TGTGCCACCAGCAGAGATCTAATTCGACAGCAAAACACCGGGGAGCTGTTTTTT. It translates to CATSRDLIRQQNTGELFF.

The sample holds one count of this clone. The genes are TRBV11-3 and TRBJ1-1, with 7 positions matching TRBD1. The V gene's germline CDR1 is SGHNT and CDR2 YENEEA. CDR3 length equals 13 residues. V was clipped by 4 bases and J by 10 bases; unmatched bases: 9. This CDR3 is CASSSTEGARAFF. The CDR3 nucleotides read TGTGCCAGCAGCTCAACCGAGGGGGCGAGAGCTTTCTTT.

The genes are TRBV2 and TRBJ2-5; TRBD2 matches 10 bases. Germline V gives CDR1 SNHLY, CDR2 FYNNEI. V lost 2 bases to trimming and J lost 3 bases; unmatched junction nucleotides: 0. There are 14 residues in the CDR3. CDR3 amino acids: CASSELAGEETQYF. CDR3 coding DNA: TGTGCCAGCAGTGAACTAGCGGGGGAAGAGACCCAGTACTTC.

V gene TRBV27 combines with J gene TRBJ1-2, with D unresolved. Trimming cost V 5 bases and J 4 bases, with 17 bases left between them. Germline loops: CDR1 MNHEY, CDR2 SMNVEV (reference sequence). There are 15 residues in the CDR3. In DNA form, the CDR3 reads TGTGCCAGCAGTCCGATCCGGACTCGCTTCTATGGCTACACCTTC. Its protein product is CASSPIRTRFYGYTF.

The gene calls are TRBV4-2 and TRBJ2-3; 11 nucleotides agree with TRBD1. The CDR3 loop spans 16 amino acids. The V segment lost 1 base and the J segment 4 bases; nucleotides outside the gene matches: 4. Looked up from germline, CDR1 is LGHNA and CDR2 is YNFKEQ. Here the CDR3 reads CASSQARTGGPDTQYF. In DNA form, the CDR3 reads TGTGCCAGCAGCCAAGCGAGGACAGGGGGCCCAGATACGCAGTATTTT.

There are a few counts of this clone. The rearrangement uses TRBV27 and TRBJ1-2; 8 nucleotides line up with TRBD1. This CDR3 spans 16 amino acids. Germline V gene sequence: CDR1 MNHEY, CDR2 SMNVEV (reference sequence). V lost 2 bases to trimming and J lost 1 base; unmatched junction nucleotides: 6. This CDR3 is CASSLGPGGDNYGYTF. The DNA of the CDR3 is TGTGCCAGCAGTTTAGGGCCAGGGGGCGATAACTATGGCTACACCTTC.